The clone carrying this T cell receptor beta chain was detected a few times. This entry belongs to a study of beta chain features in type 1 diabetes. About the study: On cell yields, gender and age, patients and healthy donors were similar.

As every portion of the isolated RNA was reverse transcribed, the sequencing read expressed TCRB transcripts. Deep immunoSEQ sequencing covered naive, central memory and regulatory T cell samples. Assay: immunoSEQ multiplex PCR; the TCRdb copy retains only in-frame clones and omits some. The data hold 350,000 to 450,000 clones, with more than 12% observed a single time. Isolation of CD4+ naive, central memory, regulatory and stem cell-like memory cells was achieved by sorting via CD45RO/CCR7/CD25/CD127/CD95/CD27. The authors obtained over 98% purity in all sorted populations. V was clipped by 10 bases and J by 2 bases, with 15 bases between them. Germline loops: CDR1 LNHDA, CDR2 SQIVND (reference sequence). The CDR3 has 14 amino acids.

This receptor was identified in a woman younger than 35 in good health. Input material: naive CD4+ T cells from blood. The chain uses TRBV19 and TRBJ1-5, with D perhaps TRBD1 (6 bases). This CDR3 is CATADRAGNQPQHF. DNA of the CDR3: TGTGCCACAGCGGACAGAGCAGGCAATCAGCCCCAGCATTTT.